This T cell receptor beta chain was observed in a study of T cell repertoires in cytomegalovirus infection. Whole-study context: It can be stated that public TCR beta signatures indicated CMV infection as well as a matching HLA type.

CDR1 and CDR2 (germline): MNHEY, SMNVEV (reference sequence). The CDR3 length is 14 residues. V dropped 10 bases and J dropped 3 bases, with 16 bases sitting between them. Notes on the study in general: The ex vivo response was dominated by HLA-C-restricted CMV-specific TCR beta clonotypes. The study identified carriers of CMV plus the relevant HLA from cumulative public TCR beta family frequency.

Using its own MiXCR run on the reads, TCRdb lists one record per CDR3 protein. The sample comprises some 940,000 distinct CDR3 sequences, roughly a third of which are singletons, and around an eighth rests with the top ten. Only a few counts were recorded for this clonotype. Its matching antigen is unknown. The origin of this receptor is a human donor in good health (CMV status not recorded). Some clones in this sample may be carry-over from other donors' samples. V usage is TRBV27 and J usage is TRBJ1-5; D is ambiguous. Sequencing used cultured CD8+ T cells from PBMCs, obtained from culture after CMV antigen stimulation. DNA of the CDR3: TGTGCCAACAGCAATGGACGGAACAATCAGCCCCAGCATTTT. Its translation: CANSNGRNNQPQHF.